The clone carrying this T cell receptor beta chain occurred a few times. The target antigen is unknown. Sequenced by immunoSEQ multiplex PCR; TCRdb stores in-frame clones only, minus some. The table shows roughly 5,000 clones, with roughly 71% occurring only once. This entry is derived from a study of coeliac disease. The study's findings and limits: Few TRB amino acid sequences were shared between samples; most were unique.

This CDR3 spans 16 amino acids. The germline V gene encodes CDR1 GTSNPN and CDR2 SVGIG (reference sequence). V was shortened by 0 bases and J by 8 bases, with 19 bases between the two germline ends. This sequence was found in a woman aged 40 to 50. The rearrangement links TRBV30 to TRBJ1-4, with D uncertain. The sample comprised lymphocytes from the gut lamina propria. This CDR3 reads CAWSVPLRAPGEKLFF. CDR3 bases: TGTGCCTGGAGTGTACCCCTCCGGGCCCCGGGGGAAAAACTGTTTTTT.